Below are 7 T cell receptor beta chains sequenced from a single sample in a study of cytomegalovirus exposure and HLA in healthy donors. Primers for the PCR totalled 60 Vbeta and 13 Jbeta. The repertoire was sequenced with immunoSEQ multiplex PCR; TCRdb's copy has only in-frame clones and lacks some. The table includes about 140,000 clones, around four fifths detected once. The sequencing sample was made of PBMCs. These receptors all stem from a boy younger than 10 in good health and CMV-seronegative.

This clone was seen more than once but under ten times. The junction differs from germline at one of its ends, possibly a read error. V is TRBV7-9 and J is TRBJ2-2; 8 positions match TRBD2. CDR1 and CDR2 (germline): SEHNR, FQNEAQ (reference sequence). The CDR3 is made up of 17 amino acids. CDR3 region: CSSSLVRLAGATGELFF. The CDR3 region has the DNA TGTTCCAGCAGCTTAGTTAGGCTAGCGGGTGCCACCGGGGAGCTGTTTTTT.

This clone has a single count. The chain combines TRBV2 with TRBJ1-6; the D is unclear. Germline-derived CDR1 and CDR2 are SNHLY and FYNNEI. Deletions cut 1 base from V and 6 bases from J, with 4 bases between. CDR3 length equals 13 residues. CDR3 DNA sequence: TGTGCCAGCAGTGAAGGCGGTAATTCACCCCTCCACTTT. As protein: CASSEGGNSPLHF.

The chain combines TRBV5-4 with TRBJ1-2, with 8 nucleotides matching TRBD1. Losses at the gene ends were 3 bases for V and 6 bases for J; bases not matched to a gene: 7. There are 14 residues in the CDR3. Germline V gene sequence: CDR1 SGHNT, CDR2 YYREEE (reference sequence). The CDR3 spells CASSSRTGSDGYTF. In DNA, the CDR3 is TGTGCCAGCAGCTCCCGGACAGGGTCGGATGGCTACACCTTC.

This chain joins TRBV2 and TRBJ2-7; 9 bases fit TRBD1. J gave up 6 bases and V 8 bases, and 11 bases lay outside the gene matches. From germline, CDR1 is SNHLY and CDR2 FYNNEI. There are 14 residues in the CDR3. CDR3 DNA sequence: TGTGCCAGCGGTTACCGGGACAGGGCATCCGAGCAGTACTTC. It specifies CASGYRDRASEQYF.

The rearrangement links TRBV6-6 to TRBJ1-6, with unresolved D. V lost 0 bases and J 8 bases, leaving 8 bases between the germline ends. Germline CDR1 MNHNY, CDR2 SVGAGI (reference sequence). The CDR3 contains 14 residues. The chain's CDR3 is CASSYSAGDSPLHF. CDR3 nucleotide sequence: TGTGCCAGCAGTTACTCCGCAGGCGATTCACCCCTCCACTTT.

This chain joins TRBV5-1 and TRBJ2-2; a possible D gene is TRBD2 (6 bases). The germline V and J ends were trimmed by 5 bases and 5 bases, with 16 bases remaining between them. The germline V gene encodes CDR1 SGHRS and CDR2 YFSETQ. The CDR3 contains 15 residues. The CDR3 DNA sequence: TGCGCCAGCAGGTCGGACCCAGGGAGGACCGGGGAGCTGTTTTTT. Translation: CASRSDPGRTGELFF.

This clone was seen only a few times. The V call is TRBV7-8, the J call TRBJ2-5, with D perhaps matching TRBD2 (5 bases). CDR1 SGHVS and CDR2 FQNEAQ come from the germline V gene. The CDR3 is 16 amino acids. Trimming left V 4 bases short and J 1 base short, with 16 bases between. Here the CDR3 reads CASSWRHPRAQETQYF. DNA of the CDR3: TGTGCCAGCAGCTGGAGGCATCCCCGGGCCCAAGAGACCCAGTACTTC.